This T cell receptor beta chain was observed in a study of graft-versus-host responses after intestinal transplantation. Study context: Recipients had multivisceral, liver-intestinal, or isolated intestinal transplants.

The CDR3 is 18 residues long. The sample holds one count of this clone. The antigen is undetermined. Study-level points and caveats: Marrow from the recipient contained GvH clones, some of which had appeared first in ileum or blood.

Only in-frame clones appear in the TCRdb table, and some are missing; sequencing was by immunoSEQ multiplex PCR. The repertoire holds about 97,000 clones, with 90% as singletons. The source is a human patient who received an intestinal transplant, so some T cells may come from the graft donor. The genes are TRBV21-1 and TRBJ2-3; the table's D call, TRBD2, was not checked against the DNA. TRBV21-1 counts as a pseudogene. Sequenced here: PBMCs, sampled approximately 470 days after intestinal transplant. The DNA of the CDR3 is TGTGCCAGCAGCAAGGGACCAACTAGCGGGGGTTGTGTGGATACGCAGTATTTT. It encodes CASSKGPTSGGCVDTQYF.